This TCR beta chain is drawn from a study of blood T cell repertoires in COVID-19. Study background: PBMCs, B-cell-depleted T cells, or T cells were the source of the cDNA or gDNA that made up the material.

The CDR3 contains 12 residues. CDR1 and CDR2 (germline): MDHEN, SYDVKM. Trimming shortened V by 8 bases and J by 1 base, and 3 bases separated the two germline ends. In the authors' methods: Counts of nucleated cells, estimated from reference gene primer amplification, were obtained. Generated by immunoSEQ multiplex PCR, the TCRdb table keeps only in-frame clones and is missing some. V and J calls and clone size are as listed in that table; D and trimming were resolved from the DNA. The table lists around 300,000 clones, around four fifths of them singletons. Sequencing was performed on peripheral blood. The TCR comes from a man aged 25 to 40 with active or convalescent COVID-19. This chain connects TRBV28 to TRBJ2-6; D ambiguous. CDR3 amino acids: CASSSGANVLTF. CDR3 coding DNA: TGTGCCAGCTCTTCTGGGGCCAACGTCCTGACTTTC.